The sequence of this T cell receptor beta chain was determined in a study of early T cells in non-severe SARS-CoV-2 infection. Study as a whole: Sequencing of unsorted whole blood was done on bulk RNA, leaving chains unpaired.

Attachment of unique molecular identifiers was made to individual cDNA molecules. Using its own MiXCR run on the 5' RACE reads, TCRdb lists one record per CDR3 protein. This table has just over 60,000 distinct CDR3 sequences, roughly a tenth appearing once. V lost 4 bases, J lost 8 bases, and 8 bases stayed unmatched. The CDR3 runs 15 residues. The germline gives CDR1 KGHSH, CDR2 LQKENI. The table lists this clonotype with a few counts. Its antigen is undetermined. Study-wide results and limits: VDJdb matching, biased toward anti-spike CD8 responses, missed private and CD4 specificities.

The sequence was collected from an adult who was a healthcare worker with PCR-confirmed SARS-CoV-2 infection or an uninfected control (not recorded which). Sequenced: whole blood. This chain uses TRBV18 with TRBJ1-4; 9 bases are a match to TRBD1. The CDR3 DNA follows: TGTGCCAGCTCACTGGCCGGGACAGGGACCGAAAAACTGTTTTTT. Amino acid sequence: CASSLAGTGTEKLFF.